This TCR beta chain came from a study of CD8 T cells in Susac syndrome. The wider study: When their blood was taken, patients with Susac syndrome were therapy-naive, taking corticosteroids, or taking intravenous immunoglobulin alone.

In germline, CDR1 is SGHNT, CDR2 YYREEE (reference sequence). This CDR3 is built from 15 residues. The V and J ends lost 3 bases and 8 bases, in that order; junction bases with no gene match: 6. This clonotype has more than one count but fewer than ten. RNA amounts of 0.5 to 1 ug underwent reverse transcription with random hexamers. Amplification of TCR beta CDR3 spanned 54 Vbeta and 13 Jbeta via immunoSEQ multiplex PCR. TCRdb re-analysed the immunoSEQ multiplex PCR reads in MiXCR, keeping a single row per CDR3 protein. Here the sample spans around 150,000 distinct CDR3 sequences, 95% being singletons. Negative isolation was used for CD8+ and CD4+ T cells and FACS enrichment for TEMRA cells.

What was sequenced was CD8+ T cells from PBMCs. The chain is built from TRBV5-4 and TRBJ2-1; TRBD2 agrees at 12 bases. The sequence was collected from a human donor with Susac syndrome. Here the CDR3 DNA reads TGTGCCAGCAGCTCCACTAGCGGGAGGATGGATGAGCAGTTCTTC. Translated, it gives CASSSTSGRMDEQFF.